This T cell receptor beta chain emerged from a study of T cell repertoires in cytomegalovirus infection. Overall study: From public TCR beta signatures came an indication of both CMV infection and matching HLA type.

This clonotype occurred a few times. TCRdb reanalysed the reads using MiXCR and keeps one entry per CDR3 protein. The sample has roughly 230,000 distinct CDR3 sequences, roughly 22% seen once. This CDR3 spans 16 amino acids. Trimming took 8 bases from V and 0 from J; bases not matched to a gene: 6. Germline CDR1 and CDR2: SGHVS and FNYEAQ. The gene calls are TRBV7-6 and TRBJ1-6, with TRBD1 matching over 8 bases. The clonotype was recovered from a human donor in good health (CMV status not recorded). Some clones in this sample may be carry-over from other donors' samples. The specimen was CD8+ T cells from PBMCs. In DNA, the CDR3 is TGTGCCAGCGCGACAGGGGAGGGCTCCTATAATTCACCCCTCCACTTT. Encoded protein: CASATGEGSYNSPLHF.